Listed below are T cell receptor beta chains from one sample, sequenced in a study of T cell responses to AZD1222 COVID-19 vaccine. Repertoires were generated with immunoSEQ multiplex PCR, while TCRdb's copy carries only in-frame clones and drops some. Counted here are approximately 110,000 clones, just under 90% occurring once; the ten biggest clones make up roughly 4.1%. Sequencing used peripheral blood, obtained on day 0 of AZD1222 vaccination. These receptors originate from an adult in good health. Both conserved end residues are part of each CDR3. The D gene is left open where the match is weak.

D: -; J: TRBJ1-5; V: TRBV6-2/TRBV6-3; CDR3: CASSYSVVEPQHF
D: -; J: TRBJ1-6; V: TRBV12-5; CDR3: CASGLVHGVYNSPLHF
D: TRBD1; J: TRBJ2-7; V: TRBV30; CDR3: CAWSSRRGDRVEQYF
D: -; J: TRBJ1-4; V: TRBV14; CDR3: CASSQIGAGTEKLFF
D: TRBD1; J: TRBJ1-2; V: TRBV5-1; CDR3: CASSLSRWDRGPGGNYGYTF
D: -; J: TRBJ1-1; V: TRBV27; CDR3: CASSQLQGNTEAFF
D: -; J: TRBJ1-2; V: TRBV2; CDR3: CASREGPSYGGYTF
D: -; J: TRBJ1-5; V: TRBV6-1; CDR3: CASSESPWGGYQPQHF
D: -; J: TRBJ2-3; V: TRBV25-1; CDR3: CASSEYQAGHTDTQYF
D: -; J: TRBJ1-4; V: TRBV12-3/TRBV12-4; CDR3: CASSFFGGEKLFF
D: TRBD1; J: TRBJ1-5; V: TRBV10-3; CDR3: CAIGTGSSAVLLPQHF
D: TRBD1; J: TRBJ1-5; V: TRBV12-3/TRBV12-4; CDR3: CASNQDRGQPQHF
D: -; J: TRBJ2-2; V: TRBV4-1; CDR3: CASSHVGGELFF
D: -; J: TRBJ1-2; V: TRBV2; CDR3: CASSGVPANYGYTF
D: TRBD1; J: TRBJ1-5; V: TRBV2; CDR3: CASSGTGVSNQPQHF
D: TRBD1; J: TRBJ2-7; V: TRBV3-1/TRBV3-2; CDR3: CASTKQGKSNDEQYF
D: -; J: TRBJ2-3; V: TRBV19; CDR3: CASSNRVADTQYF
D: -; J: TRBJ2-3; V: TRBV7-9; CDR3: CASSSSGTDTQYF
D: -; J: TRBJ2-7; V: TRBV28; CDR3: CASSPLREQYF
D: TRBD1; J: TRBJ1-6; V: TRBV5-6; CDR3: CASSRHGQGESPLHF
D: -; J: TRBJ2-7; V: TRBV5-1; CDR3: CASSRQARPDEQYF
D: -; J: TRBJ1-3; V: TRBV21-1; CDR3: CASSPRPSSGNTIYF
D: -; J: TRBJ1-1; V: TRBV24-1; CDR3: CATSQIMGTEAFF
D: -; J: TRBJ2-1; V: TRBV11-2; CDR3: CASSNAGQGHEQFF
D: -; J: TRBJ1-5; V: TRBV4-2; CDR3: CASSQVDPSQPQHF
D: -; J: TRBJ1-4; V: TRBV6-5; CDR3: CASSWQINEKLFF
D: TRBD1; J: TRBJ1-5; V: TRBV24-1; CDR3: CATSAGGTGGSNQPQHF
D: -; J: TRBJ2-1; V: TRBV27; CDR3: CASTDRSYNEQFF
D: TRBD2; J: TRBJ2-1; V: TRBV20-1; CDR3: CSASTSGRASRYNEQFF
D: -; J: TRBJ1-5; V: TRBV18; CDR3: CASSPSGGNQPQHF
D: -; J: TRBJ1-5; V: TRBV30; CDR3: CAWSVRGQAPVQPQHF
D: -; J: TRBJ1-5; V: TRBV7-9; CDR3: CASSLGGDQPQHF
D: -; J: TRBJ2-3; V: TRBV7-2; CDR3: CASTVMAPGTDTQYF
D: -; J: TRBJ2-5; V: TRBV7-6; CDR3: CASSFGRQETQYF
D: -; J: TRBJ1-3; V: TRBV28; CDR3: CASSLETSGNTIYF